This T cell receptor (beta chain) was sequenced in a study of T-cell memory formation after mild COVID-19. Study-wide points: Later expanders leaned toward CD4+, whereas clones contracting from day 15 to 85 were balanced CD4/CD8. Contracting CD4+ clones were located mainly in CM and EM, and CD8+ clones in EMRA. Memory sampled before infection contained some responding clones, suggesting cross-reactive memory joined.

A note on this clonotype: The antigen remains unidentified.

5'RACE, which relied on constant-segment primers, yielded TCR alpha and TCR beta cDNA libraries carrying sample barcodes and UMIs. Via MiXCR, TCRdb re-called the 5' RACE reads, giving one row per CDR3 protein. Of roughly 450,000 distinct CDR3 sequences in the sample, roughly 20% were seen once. This CDR3 spans 13 amino acids. Trimming removed 1 base from V and 3 bases from J; junction bases left unmatched: 0. Germline V CDR1 and CDR2: SGDLS, YYNGEE. This TCR was recovered from an adult woman who had mild COVID-19 (a few samples of this study predate the infection). Cell type and time point are not known. The sequencing sample was made of PBMCs or a T cell subset sorted from them (not recorded which). The chain combines TRBV9 with TRBJ1-1, with TRBD1 identical over 7 bases. The CDR3 is CASSVRGHTEAFF. The DNA of the CDR3 is TGTGCCAGCAGCGTAAGGGGGCACACTGAAGCTTTCTTT.